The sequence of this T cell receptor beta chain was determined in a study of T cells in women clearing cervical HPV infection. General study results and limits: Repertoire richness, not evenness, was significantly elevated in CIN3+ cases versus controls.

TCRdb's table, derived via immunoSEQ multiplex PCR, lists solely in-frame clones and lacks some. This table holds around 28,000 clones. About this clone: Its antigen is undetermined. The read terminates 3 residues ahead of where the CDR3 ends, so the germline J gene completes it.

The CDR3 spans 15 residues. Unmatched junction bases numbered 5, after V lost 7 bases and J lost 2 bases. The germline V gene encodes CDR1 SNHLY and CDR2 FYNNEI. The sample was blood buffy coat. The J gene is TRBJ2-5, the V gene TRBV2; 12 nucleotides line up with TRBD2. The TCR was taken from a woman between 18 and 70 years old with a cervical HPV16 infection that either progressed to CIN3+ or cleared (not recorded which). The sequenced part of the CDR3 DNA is TGTGCCAGCATTTTACTAGCGGGGGGACAAGAGACC. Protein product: CASILLAGGQET. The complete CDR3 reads CASILLAGGQETQYF.